This TCR beta chain emerged from a study of blood T cell repertoires in COVID-19. Only in-frame clones appear in the TCRdb table, and some are missing; sequencing was by immunoSEQ multiplex PCR. The repertoire consists of 150,000 to 200,000 clones, with 90% occurring once and the leading ten covering roughly a sixth. This CDR3 spans 16 amino acids. Germline-derived CDR1 and CDR2 are KGHSH and LQKENI. Trimming pared 4 bases from V and 2 bases from J, leaving 15 bases between. This chain uses TRBV18 with TRBJ1-3, with D perhaps TRBD1 (5 bases). This receptor was identified in a man in his 60s with active or convalescent COVID-19. The sequenced sample was peripheral blood. The chain's CDR3 is CASSQLPRGTGNTIYF. For the CDR3, the DNA is TGTGCCAGCTCACAGTTACCTAGGGGAACTGGAAACACCATATATTTT.